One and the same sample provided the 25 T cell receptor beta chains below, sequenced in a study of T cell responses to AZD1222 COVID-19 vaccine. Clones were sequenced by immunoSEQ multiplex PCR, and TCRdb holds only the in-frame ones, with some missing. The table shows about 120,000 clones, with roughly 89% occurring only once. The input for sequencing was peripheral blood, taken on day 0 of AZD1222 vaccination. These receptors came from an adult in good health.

This chain's CDR3 is CASSEGFGYTF. The CDR3 nucleotides read TGTGCCAGCAGCGAGGGGTTTGGCTACACCTTC. This chain joins TRBV11-2 and TRBJ1-2, with a possible D match to TRBD1 (5 bases). CDR3 size: 11 residues. Trimming cost V 5 bases and J 7 bases, with 8 bases left between them. CDR1 and CDR2 from the germline V gene are SGHAT and FQNNGV.

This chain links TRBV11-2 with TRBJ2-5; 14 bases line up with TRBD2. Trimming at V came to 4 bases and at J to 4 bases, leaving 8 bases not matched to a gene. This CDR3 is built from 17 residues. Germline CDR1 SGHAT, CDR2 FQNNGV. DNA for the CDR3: TGTGCCAGCAGCTCCAGGACTAGCGGGGGGTTGAGAGAGACCCAGTACTTC. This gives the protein CASSSRTSGGLRETQYF.

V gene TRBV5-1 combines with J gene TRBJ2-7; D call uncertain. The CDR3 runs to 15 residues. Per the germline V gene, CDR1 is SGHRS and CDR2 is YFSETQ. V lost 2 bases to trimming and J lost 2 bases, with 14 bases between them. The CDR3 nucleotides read TGCGCCAGCAGCTTTGGGTTAGCAGACACCTACGAGCAGTACTTC. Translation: CASSFGLADTYEQYF.

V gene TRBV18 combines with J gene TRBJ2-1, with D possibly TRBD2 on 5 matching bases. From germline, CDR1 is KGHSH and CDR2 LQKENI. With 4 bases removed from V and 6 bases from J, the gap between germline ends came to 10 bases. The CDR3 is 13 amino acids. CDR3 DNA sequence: TGTGCCAGCTCACGAGGACTTACCAATGAGCAGTTCTTC. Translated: CASSRGLTNEQFF.

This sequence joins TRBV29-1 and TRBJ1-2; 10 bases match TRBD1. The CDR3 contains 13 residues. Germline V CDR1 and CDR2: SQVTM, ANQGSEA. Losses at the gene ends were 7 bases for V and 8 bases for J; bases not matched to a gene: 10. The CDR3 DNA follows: TGCAGCGCACGGACAGGGGGGTCCGGGGGCTACACCTTC. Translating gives CSARTGGSGGYTF.

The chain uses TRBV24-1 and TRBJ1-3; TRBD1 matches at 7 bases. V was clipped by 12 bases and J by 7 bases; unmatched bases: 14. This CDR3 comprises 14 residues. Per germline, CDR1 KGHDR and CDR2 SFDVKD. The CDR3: CAPPGGNYWNTIYF. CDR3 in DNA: TGTGCCCCCCCAGGGGGAAATTATTGGAACACCATATATTTT.

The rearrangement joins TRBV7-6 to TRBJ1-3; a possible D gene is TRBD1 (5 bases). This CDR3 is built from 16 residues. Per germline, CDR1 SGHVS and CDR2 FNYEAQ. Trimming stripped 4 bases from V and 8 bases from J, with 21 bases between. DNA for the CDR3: TGTGCCAGCAGCTCCTTAGGGGCCGGTCTGGCGGACACCATATATTTT. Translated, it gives CASSSLGAGLADTIYF.

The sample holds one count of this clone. For the CDR3, the DNA is TGTGCCAGCAGCCAAGTCACAGGGGGTTCAGATACGCAGTATTTT. It yields the protein CASSQVTGGSDTQYF. This rearrangement joins TRBV14 to TRBJ2-3, with 8 bases that match TRBD1. Germline V CDR1 and CDR2: SGHDN, FVKESK. The CDR3 extends over 15 amino acids. The J segment lost 4 bases and the V segment lost 1 base, leaving 4 bases of the junction unmatched.

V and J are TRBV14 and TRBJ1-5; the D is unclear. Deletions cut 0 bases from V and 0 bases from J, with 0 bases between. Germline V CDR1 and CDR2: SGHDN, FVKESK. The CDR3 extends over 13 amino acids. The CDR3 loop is CASSQDSNQPQHF. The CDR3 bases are TGTGCCAGCAGCCAAGATAGCAATCAGCCCCAGCATTTT. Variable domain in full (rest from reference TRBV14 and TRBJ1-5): EAGVTQFPSHSVIEKGQTVTLRCDPISGHDNLYWYRRVMGKEIKFLLHFVKESKQDESGMPNNRFLAERTGGTYSTLKVQPAELEDSGVYFCASSQDSNQPQHFGDGTRLSIL.

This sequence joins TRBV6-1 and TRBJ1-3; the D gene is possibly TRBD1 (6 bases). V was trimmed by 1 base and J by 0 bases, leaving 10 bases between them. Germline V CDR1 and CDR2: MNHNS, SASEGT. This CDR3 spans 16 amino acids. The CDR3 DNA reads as TGTGCCAGCAGTGAAGGACAGGTCCTCTCTGGAAACACCATATATTTT. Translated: CASSEGQVLSGNTIYF.

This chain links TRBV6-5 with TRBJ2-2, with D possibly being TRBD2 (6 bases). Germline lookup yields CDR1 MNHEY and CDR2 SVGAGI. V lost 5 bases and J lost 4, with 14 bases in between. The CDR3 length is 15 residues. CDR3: CASSPGVQGTGELFF. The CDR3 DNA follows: TGTGCCAGCAGTCCGGGAGTTCAAGGCACCGGGGAGCTGTTTTTT.

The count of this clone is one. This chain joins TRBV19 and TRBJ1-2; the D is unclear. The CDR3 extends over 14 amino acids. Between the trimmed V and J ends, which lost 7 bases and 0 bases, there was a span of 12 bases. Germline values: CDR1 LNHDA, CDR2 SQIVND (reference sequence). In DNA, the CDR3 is TGTGCCAGTACCGCTGCCCCCACTAACTATGGCTACACCTTC. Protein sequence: CASTAAPTNYGYTF.

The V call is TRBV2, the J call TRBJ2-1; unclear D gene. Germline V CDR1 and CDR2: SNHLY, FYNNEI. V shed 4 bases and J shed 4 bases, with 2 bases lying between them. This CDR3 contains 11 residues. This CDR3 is CASSGYNEQFF. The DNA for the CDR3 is TGTGCCAGCAGTGGATACAATGAGCAGTTCTTC. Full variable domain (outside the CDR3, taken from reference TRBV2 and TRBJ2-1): EPEVTQTPSHQVTQMGQEVILRCVPISNHLYFYWYRQILGQKVEFLVSFYNNEISEKSEIFDDQFSVERPDGSNFTLKIRSTKLEDSAMYFCASSGYNEQFFGPGTRLTVL.

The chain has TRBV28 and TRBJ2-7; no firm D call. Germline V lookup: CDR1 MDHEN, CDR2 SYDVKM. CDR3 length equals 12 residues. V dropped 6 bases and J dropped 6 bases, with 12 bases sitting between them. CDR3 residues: CASSPNLSEQYF. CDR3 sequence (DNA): TGTGCCAGCAGCCCCAACTTATCCGAGCAGTACTTC.

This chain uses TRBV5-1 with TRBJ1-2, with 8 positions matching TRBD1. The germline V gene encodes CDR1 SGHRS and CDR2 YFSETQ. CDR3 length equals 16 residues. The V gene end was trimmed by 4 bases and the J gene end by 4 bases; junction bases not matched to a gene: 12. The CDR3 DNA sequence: TGCGCCAGCAGCCTCAATCCCGGGACAGGAGCCTATGGCTACACCTTC. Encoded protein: CASSLNPGTGAYGYTF.

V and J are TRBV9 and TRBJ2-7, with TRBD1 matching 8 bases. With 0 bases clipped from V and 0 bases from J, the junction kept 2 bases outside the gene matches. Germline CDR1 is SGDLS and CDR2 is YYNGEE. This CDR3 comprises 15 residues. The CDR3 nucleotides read TGTGCCAGCAGCGTAGGGACAGGGAGCTCCTACGAGCAGTACTTC. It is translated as CASSVGTGSSYEQYF.

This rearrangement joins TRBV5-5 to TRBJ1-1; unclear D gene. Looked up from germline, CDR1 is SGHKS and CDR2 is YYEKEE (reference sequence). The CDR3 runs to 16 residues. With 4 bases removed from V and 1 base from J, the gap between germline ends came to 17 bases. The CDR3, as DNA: TGTGCCAGCAGCCCCTGGCTAATTTCCAGGAACACTGAAGCTTTCTTT. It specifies CASSPWLISRNTEAFF. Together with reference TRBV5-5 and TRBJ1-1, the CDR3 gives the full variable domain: DAGVTQSPTHLIKTRGQQVTLRCSPISGHKSVSWYQQVLGQGPQFIFQYYEKEERGRGNFPDRFSARQFPNYSSELNVNALLLGDSALYLCASSPWLISRNTEAFFGQGTRLTVV.

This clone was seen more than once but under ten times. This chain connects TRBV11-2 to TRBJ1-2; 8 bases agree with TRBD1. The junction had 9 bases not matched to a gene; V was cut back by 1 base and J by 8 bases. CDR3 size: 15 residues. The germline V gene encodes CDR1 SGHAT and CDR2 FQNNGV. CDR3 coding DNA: TGTGCCAGCAGCTTAGTTACAGGGGGGTCGATCGGCTACACCTTC. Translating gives CASSLVTGGSIGYTF.

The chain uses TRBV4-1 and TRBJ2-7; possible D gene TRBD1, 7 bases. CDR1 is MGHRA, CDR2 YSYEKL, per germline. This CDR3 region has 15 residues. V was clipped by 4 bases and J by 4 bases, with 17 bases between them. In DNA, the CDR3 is TGCGCCAGCAGCCGTTGGTGGCAGGGGGGTTACGAGCAGTACTTC. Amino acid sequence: CASSRWWQGGYEQYF.

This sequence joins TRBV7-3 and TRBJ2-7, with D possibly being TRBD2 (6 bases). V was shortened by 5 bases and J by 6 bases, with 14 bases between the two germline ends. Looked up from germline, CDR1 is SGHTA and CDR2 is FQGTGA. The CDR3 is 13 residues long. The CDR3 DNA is TGTGCCAGCAGCCTCGTCTTGGGAGGCGAGCAGTACTTC. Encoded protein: CASSLVLGGEQYF.

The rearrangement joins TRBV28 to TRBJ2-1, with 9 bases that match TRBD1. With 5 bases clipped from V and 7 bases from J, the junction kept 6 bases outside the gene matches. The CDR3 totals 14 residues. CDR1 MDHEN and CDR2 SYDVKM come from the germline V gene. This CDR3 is CASSRDRAANEQFF. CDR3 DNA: TGTGCCAGCAGTAGGGACAGGGCCGCTAATGAGCAGTTCTTC.

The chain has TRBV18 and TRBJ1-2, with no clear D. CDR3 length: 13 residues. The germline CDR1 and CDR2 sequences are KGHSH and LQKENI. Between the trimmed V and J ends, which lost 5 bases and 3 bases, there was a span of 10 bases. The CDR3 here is CASSYNSHYGYTF. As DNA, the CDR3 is TGTGCCAGCTCATATAACAGTCACTATGGCTACACCTTC.

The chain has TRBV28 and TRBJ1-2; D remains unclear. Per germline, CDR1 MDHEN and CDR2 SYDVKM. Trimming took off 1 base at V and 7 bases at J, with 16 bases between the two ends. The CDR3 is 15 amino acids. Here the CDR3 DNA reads TGTGCCAGCAGTTTATCGGGCAGCCGCCCTTTTGGCTACACCTTC. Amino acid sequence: CASSLSGSRPFGYTF.

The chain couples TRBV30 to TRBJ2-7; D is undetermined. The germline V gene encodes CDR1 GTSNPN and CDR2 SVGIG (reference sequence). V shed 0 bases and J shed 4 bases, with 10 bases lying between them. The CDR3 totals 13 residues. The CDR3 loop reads CAWSVHSSYEQYF. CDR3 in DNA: TGTGCCTGGAGTGTACACAGTAGTTACGAGCAGTACTTC.

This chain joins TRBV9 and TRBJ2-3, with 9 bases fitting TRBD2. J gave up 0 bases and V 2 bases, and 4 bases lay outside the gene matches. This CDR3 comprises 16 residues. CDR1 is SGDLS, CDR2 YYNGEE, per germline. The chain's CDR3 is CASSVSSGASTDTQYF. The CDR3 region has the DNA TGTGCCAGCAGCGTGTCTAGCGGGGCAAGCACAGATACGCAGTATTTT.